This T cell receptor (beta chain) was documented in a study of Ad26.COV2.S vaccination and SARS-CoV-2 variants. Looking at the study overall: Ad26.COV2.S arm of COV1001 included the donor. The study gave Ad26.COV2.S intramuscularly, once or twice 56 days apart. Study-wide results and limits: Substantial post-vaccination breadth of spike-specific CD8+ and CD4+ T cell responses was reported.

Clones were read by immunoSEQ multiplex PCR, and TCRdb kept only the in-frame ones, dropping some. The sample has over 250,000 clones, 80% to 90% seen once; the top ten hold more than 2.5%. Specified treatment: some 19 received Ad26.COV2.S at low or high dose, single or two shots; about 5 received placebo; per-sample allocation not given. Samples came from day 63 after the first vaccine or placebo injection. Worth noting for this clone: What it binds is not known.

The CDR3 is 16 amino acids. CDR1 and CDR2 from the germline V gene are MGHRA and YSYEKL. Trimming removed 0 bases at V and 4 bases at J, with 15 bases between. The V call is TRBV4-1, the J call TRBJ1-2; D may be TRBD1 (6 bases). The sequencing used peripheral blood, collected in a trial of Ad26.COV2.S vaccine versus placebo. The TCR was taken from a person between 18 and 65 years old who received the Ad26.COV2.S COVID-19 vaccine or a placebo. The CDR3 sequence is CASSQEPKQGRYGYTF. The CDR3 nucleotides read TGCGCCAGCAGCCAAGAACCGAAACAGGGACGCTATGGCTACACCTTC.